Below are 30 T cell receptor beta chains sequenced from a single sample in a study of OX40 agonist ivuxolimab in advanced cancers. TCRdb keeps only in-frame clones here, not all; method: immunoSEQ multiplex PCR. This table has around 33,000 clones, 80% to 85% appearing once. This specimen consisted of CD4+ or CD8+ T cells sorted from blood, obtained in a trial of the OX40 agonist ivuxolimab. Receptors originate from an adult with an advanced solid tumor such as melanoma, head and neck, liver or kidney cancer.

The V gene is TRBV9, the J gene TRBJ2-7; 7 bases are a match to TRBD2. The J segment lost 3 bases and the V segment lost 0 bases, leaving 6 bases of the junction unmatched. The CDR3 length is 15 residues. Germline V gene lookup returns CDR1 SGDLS and CDR2 YYNGEE. This chain's CDR3 is CASSVAASGNYEQYF. CDR3 nucleotides: TGTGCCAGCAGCGTAGCGGCTAGCGGAAACTACGAGCAGTACTTC.

This chain joins TRBV7-8 and TRBJ2-1, with a possible D match to TRBD2 (5 bases). V gave up 5 bases and J gave up 3 bases, with 11 bases separating them. The CDR3 runs 14 residues. Germline V gene data show CDR1 as SGHVS and CDR2 as FQNEAQ. The CDR3 nucleotides read TGTGCCAGCAGCCCCCGGGGTCTCTACAATGAGCAGTTCTTC. Its translation: CASSPRGLYNEQFF.

This chain links TRBV5-4 with TRBJ1-2, with TRBD1 matching 8 bases. CDR3 length: 15 residues. Germline V CDR1 and CDR2: SGHNT, YYREEE (reference sequence). Trimming took 0 bases from V and 3 from J; bases not matched to a gene: 4. The CDR3 DNA reads TGTGCCAGCAGCTTGGGGACAGGGAGGTACTATGGCTACACCTTC. Amino acid sequence: CASSLGTGRYYGYTF.

The chain links TRBV5-4 to TRBJ2-1, with D possibly matching TRBD2 (6 bases). V dropped 5 bases and J dropped 9 bases, with 12 bases sitting between them. This CDR3 contains 12 residues. Looked up from germline, CDR1 is SGHNT and CDR2 is YYREEE (reference sequence). This CDR3 is CASRSLAAEQFF. The DNA of the CDR3 is TGTGCCAGCAGATCATTAGCGGCTGAGCAGTTCTTC. Full variable domain (remainder filled in from reference TRBV5-4 and TRBJ2-1): ETGVTQSPTHLIKTRGQQVTLRCSSQSGHNTVSWYQQALGQGPQFIFQYYREEENGRGNFPPRFSGLQFPNYSSELNVNALELDDSALYLCASRSLAAEQFFGPGTRLTVL.

The rearrangement uses TRBV19 and TRBJ2-1, with 10 bases lining up with TRBD2. The CDR3 is 13 residues long. The ends lost 8 bases at V and 8 bases at J; junction bases unmatched: 6. Germline CDR1 is LNHDA and CDR2 is SQIVND (reference sequence). This chain's CDR3 is CASSSSGSYEQFF. CDR3 DNA sequence: TGTGCCAGTTCATCTAGCGGGAGCTATGAGCAGTTCTTC.

The chain combines TRBV7-3 with TRBJ2-3; D possibly matches TRBD1 or TRBD2 (6 bases each). Germline loops: CDR1 SGHTA, CDR2 FQGTGA. CDR3 length equals 15 residues. V gave up 5 bases and J gave up 8 bases, with 20 bases separating them. CDR3: CASSGGTQHSGTQYF. For the CDR3, the DNA is TGTGCCAGCAGCGGCGGGACACAGCATTCTGGTACGCAGTATTTT.

This clone has just a few counts. J is TRBJ1-1 and V is TRBV27, with a tentative D call TRBD1 (5 bases). There are 14 residues in the CDR3. V was cut by 6 bases and J by 4 bases, with 15 bases left in between. Germline V gene data show CDR1 as MNHEY and CDR2 as SMNVEV (reference sequence). CDR3 sequence: CASRSGISTTEAFF. Written as DNA, the CDR3 is TGTGCCAGCAGGTCAGGGATTTCGACCACTGAAGCTTTCTTT.

This chain links TRBV7-6 with TRBJ2-5; D remains ambiguous. Germline-derived CDR1 and CDR2 are SGHVS and FNYEAQ. Trimming pared 1 base from V and 3 bases from J, leaving 3 bases between. The CDR3 contains 12 residues. CDR3 nucleotides: TGTGCCAGCAGCTTAGGGGAAGAGACCCAGTACTTC. This gives the protein CASSLGEETQYF.

This chain links TRBV5-1 with TRBJ2-4; 8 bases line up with TRBD2. Trimming took 7 bases from V and 6 from J; bases not matched to a gene: 15. CDR1 SGHRS and CDR2 YFSETQ come from the germline V gene. This CDR3 is 16 amino acids long. The CDR3 reads CASALRGGGDPNIQYF. The CDR3 nucleotides are TGCGCCAGCGCCCTCCGGGGGGGAGGGGATCCAAACATTCAGTACTTC.

The V call is TRBV4-2, the J call TRBJ2-1, with 10 bases fitting TRBD1. Trimming at V came to 6 bases and at J to 10 bases, leaving 15 bases not matched to a gene. Germline assignment: CDR1 LGHNA and CDR2 YNFKEQ. This CDR3 comprises 16 residues. CDR3 amino acids: CASSRTGTGVEAEQFF. For the CDR3, the DNA is TGTGCCAGCAGTCGGACCGGGACAGGGGTTGAAGCGGAGCAGTTCTTC.

This chain links TRBV19 with TRBJ2-7; D unresolved. The CDR3 contains 14 residues. CDR1 LNHDA and CDR2 SQIVND come from the germline V gene (reference sequence). Trimming pared 4 bases from V and 0 bases from J, leaving 10 bases between. CDR3 protein: CASSSGASSYEQYF. The CDR3 DNA is TGTGCCAGTAGTAGTGGCGCCAGCTCCTACGAGCAGTACTTC.

The chain has TRBV7-8 and TRBJ2-7; D might be TRBD2 (6 bases). Germline V CDR1 and CDR2: SGHVS, FQNEAQ. The CDR3 is 16 residues long. The germline V and J ends were trimmed by 2 bases and 6 bases, with 20 bases remaining between them. CDR3 region: CASSLYPGVLASEQYF. The CDR3 bases are TGTGCCAGCAGCTTATACCCGGGGGTCCTCGCTTCCGAGCAGTACTTC.

In DNA form, the CDR3 reads TGTGCCAGCAGCCAAGGAGCTATCCCCTACAATGAGCAGTTCTTC. It is translated as CASSQGAIPYNEQFF. The chain has TRBV7-9 and TRBJ2-1; D not resolved. The germline V gene encodes CDR1 SEHNR and CDR2 FQNEAQ (reference sequence). The ends were cut back, 5 bases at V and 2 bases at J, with 13 bases in the middle. The CDR3 loop spans 15 amino acids.

This clone was detected a few times. The rearrangement links TRBV4-3 to TRBJ2-1; 7 bases agree with TRBD1. Trimming removed 0 bases from V and 2 bases from J; junction bases left unmatched: 7. Germline V gene data show CDR1 as LGHNA and CDR2 as YSLEER. The CDR3 consists of 17 residues. The CDR3 reads CASSQDLDRATYNEQFF. Here the CDR3 DNA reads TGCGCCAGCAGCCAAGATCTCGACAGGGCGACCTACAATGAGCAGTTCTTC.

A single count supports this clone. This chain connects TRBV29-1 to TRBJ2-2; maybe TRBD1 (6 bases). The CDR3 sequence is 13 residues long. Trimming took 4 bases from V and 4 from J, leaving 10 bases between them. CDR1 is SQVTM, CDR2 ANQGSEA, per germline. This CDR3 reads CSVGGLGTGELFF. CDR3 in DNA: TGCAGCGTTGGGGGGCTGGGCACCGGGGAGCTGTTTTTT.

The rearrangement links TRBV19 to TRBJ2-5; 8 bases fit TRBD1. Matching the DNA end better, TRBJ2-7 makes the J call doubtful. This CDR3 has 14 amino acids. From germline, CDR1 is LNHDA and CDR2 SQIVND (reference sequence). This chain's CDR3 is CASSWTGITYEQYF. CDR3 in DNA: TGTGCCAGTAGTTGGACAGGGATCACCTACGAGCAGTACTTC.

The rearrangement joins TRBV5-1 to TRBJ2-7; 8 bases fit TRBD2. After removal of 7 bases from V and 4 bases from J, the junction contained 10 bases not matched to a gene. This CDR3 comprises 14 residues. Germline V gene data show CDR1 as SGHRS and CDR2 as YFSETQ. The CDR3, as DNA: TGCGCCAGCTCAGTGGGGACTAGGGGTTACGAGCAGTACTTC. Translation gives CASSVGTRGYEQYF.

The chain combines TRBV28 with TRBJ2-3, with a tentative D call TRBD2 (6 bases). CDR3 length: 15 residues. Germline CDR1 MDHEN, CDR2 SYDVKM. V was trimmed by 2 bases and J by 1 base, leaving 10 bases between them. The CDR3 loop reads CASSLGGSGTDTQYF. The CDR3 region has the DNA TGTGCCAGCAGTTTAGGAGGGTCTGGCACAGATACGCAGTATTTT.

CDR3 DNA: TGTGCCAGCAGTTACAAATTTCCGGGACGAGAAGCTTTCTTT. It translates to CASSYKFPGREAFF. V usage is TRBV6-5 and J usage is TRBJ1-1, with a possible D match to TRBD1 (5 bases). V lost 2 bases to trimming and J lost 8 bases, with 15 bases between them. The germline gives CDR1 MNHEY, CDR2 SVGAGI. CDR3 length: 14 amino acids.

Comments on this clone: One end of the junction is discordant with germline, which a read error may explain. The chain has TRBV5-1 and TRBJ2-7; D call uncertain. CDR3 length: 12 residues. Germline values: CDR1 SGHRS, CDR2 YFSETQ. The CDR3 sequence is CASSPNSYEQYF. CDR3 in DNA: TGTGCCAGCAGCCCAAACTCCTACGAGCAGTACTTC.

J is TRBJ1-1 and V is TRBV6-4; D is uncertain. The CDR3 has 15 residues. V was pared by 0 bases and J by 4 bases, with 12 bases between. CDR1 MRHNA and CDR2 SNTAGT come from the germline V gene. CDR3 in DNA: TGTGCCAGCAGTGACTCTTGGGCTTCGGGCACTGAAGCTTTCTTT. Protein product: CASSDSWASGTEAFF.

This clone occurred a few times. The chain carries TRBV7-9 and TRBJ1-2; D remains ambiguous. V lost 2 bases, J lost 4 bases, and 5 bases lay in between. The CDR3 has 12 residues. Germline V gene lookup returns CDR1 SEHNR and CDR2 FQNEAQ (reference sequence). The chain's CDR3 is CASSLITYGYTF. The CDR3 DNA reads TGTGCCAGCAGCTTAATAACCTATGGCTACACCTTC. Filled out from reference TRBV7-9 and TRBJ1-2, the complete variable domain reads DTGVSQNPRHKITKRGQNVTFRCDPISEHNRLYWYRQTLGQGPEFLTYFQNEAQLEKSRLLSDRFSAERPKGSFSTLEIQRTEQGDSAMYLCASSLITYGYTFGSGTRLTVV.

V and J are TRBV27 and TRBJ1-2; 12 positions match TRBD1. The CDR3 length is 17 residues. V gave up 3 bases and J gave up 8 bases; unmatched junction bases: 13. Germline CDR1 and CDR2: MNHEY and SMNVEV (reference sequence). The CDR3 sequence is CASSLRGTGGPSLGYTF. The CDR3 region has the DNA TGTGCCAGCAGTTTGAGGGGGACAGGGGGCCCCTCCTTGGGCTACACCTTC.

This chain connects TRBV15 to TRBJ2-1; no clear D. Germline values: CDR1 LNHNV, CDR2 YYDKDF (reference sequence). The CDR3 contains 11 residues. The V gene lost 4 bases and the J gene lost 4 bases, with 2 bases spanning the gap. Written as DNA, the CDR3 is TGTGCCACCAGCATTTACAATGAGCAGTTCTTC. Translating it yields CATSIYNEQFF.

This chain uses TRBV27 with TRBJ2-7; 9 bases fit TRBD1. The CDR3 covers 14 residues. V was pared by 8 bases and J by 7 bases, with 12 bases of the junction left unmatched. Germline V gene lookup returns CDR1 MNHEY and CDR2 SMNVEV (reference sequence). In DNA form, the CDR3 reads TGTGCCAGCGGCCTGGACAGGGGATTTTCGGAGCAGTACTTC. This codes for CASGLDRGFSEQYF.

This sequence joins TRBV2 and TRBJ2-2; 13 nucleotides line up with TRBD2. V shed 5 bases, J shed 8 bases, and the junction held 8 bases outside the gene matches. This CDR3 has 16 amino acids. In germline, CDR1 is SNHLY, CDR2 FYNNEI. CDR3 nucleotides: TGTGCCAGCAGTAACCGACTAGCGGGAGGCGGGGGGGAGCTGTTTTTT. This codes for CASSNRLAGGGGELFF. Looking up the rest from reference TRBV2 and TRBJ2-2 gives the full variable domain: EPEVTQTPSHQVTQMGQEVILRCVPISNHLYFYWYRQILGQKVEFLVSFYNNEISEKSEIFDDQFSVERPDGSNFTLKIRSTKLEDSAMYFCASSNRLAGGGGELFFGEGSRLTVL.

CDR3 in DNA: TGCGCCAGCAGCCAAGAATATTCGCGGGGGGCTCTCACAGATACGCAGTATTTT. Translation: CASSQEYSRGALTDTQYF. The chain combines TRBV4-1 with TRBJ2-3, with TRBD2 matching 8 bases. This CDR3 contains 18 residues. The V gene's germline CDR1 is MGHRA and CDR2 YSYEKL. The trim removed 0 bases at V and 2 bases at J, leaving 10 bases unmatched.

J is TRBJ2-3 and V is TRBV29-1; 11 bases match TRBD2. This CDR3 comprises 15 residues. Germline assignment: CDR1 SQVTM and CDR2 ANQGSEA. V gave up 6 bases and J gave up 4 bases; unmatched junction bases: 9. CDR3 nucleotides: TGCAGCGTCTCCACTAGCGGGGGTGGGCCAGATACGCAGTATTTT. Its translation: CSVSTSGGGPDTQYF.

This clone was seen only a few times. The rearrangement links TRBV2 to TRBJ1-1; 7 nucleotides agree with TRBD1. Germline CDR1 is SNHLY and CDR2 is FYNNEI. The CDR3 extends over 16 amino acids. V lost 0 bases, J lost 3 bases, and 7 bases stayed unmatched. The CDR3 DNA is TGTGCCAGCAGTGAAGCAGTAACAGGGGCTCACACTGAAGCTTTCTTT. This encodes CASSEAVTGAHTEAFF. The variable domain in full, completed from reference TRBV2 and TRBJ1-1, reads EPEVTQTPSHQVTQMGQEVILRCVPISNHLYFYWYRQILGQKVEFLVSFYNNEISEKSEIFDDQFSVERPDGSNFTLKIRSTKLEDSAMYFCASSEAVTGAHTEAFFGQGTRLTVV.

J is TRBJ2-5 and V is TRBV7-9, with a weak D call TRBD1 (5 bases). The better agreement between TRBJ2-7 and the DNA end casts doubt on the J call. The V gene's germline CDR1 is SEHNR and CDR2 FQNEAQ (reference sequence). This CDR3 is built from 12 residues. The CDR3 nucleotides are TGTGCCAGCAGCTTCGACAGCTACGAGCAGTACTTC. Amino acids: CASSFDSYEQYF.